These 25 T cell receptor beta chains were all obtained from the same sample, sequenced in a study of blood T cell repertoires in COVID-19. Produced via immunoSEQ multiplex PCR; TCRdb's table is partial and in-frame only. The sample yields about 96,000 clones, approximately 90% seen once. The sample was peripheral blood. The origin of the receptors is a human donor with COVID-19, enrolled during active disease. The donor label of this sample is uncertain.

The chain couples TRBV5-5 to TRBJ1-2, with D possibly being TRBD1 (5 bases). CDR1 SGHKS and CDR2 YYEKEE come from the germline V gene (reference sequence). Trimming removed 2 bases from V and 8 bases from J, with 16 bases in between. The CDR3 consists of 14 residues. The CDR3 here is CASSFVGQGVGYTF. CDR3 coding DNA: TGTGCCAGCAGCTTCGTGGGCCAAGGGGTCGGCTACACCTTC.

In its sample, this clone was seen once. The rearrangement links TRBV19 to TRBJ2-7; TRBD2 matches at 8 bases. Germline loops: CDR1 LNHDA, CDR2 SQIVND (reference sequence). J gave up 1 base and V 3 bases, and 8 bases lay outside the gene matches. CDR3 length: 16 amino acids. CDR3 DNA sequence: TGTGCCAGTAGTATGGGAGGAGCGGGGGCTTCCTACGAGCAGTACTTC. It encodes CASSMGGAGASYEQYF.

The chain couples TRBV4-1 to TRBJ1-1, with TRBD1 matching 8 bases. Germline CDR1 reads MGHRA; CDR2 reads YSYEKL. V gave up 5 bases and J gave up 0 bases; unmatched junction bases: 5. This CDR3 has 15 amino acids. CDR3 loop: CASSSPGQVNTEAFF. The CDR3, as DNA: TGCGCCAGCAGCAGTCCGGGACAGGTGAACACTGAAGCTTTCTTT.

This clone was recorded only once. The genes are TRBV3-1 (or the pseudogene TRBV3-2) and TRBJ2-2, with 11 bases fitting TRBD1. CDR1 and CDR2 (germline): LGHDT, YNNKEL (reference sequence). This CDR3 has 18 residues. Germline trimming cut 3 bases from V and 6 bases from J; bases unmatched to any gene: 12. The CDR3 DNA reads TGTGCCAGCAGCCATTCGCCCGTCCGGGACAGGGGGGCCGGGGAGCTGTTTTTT. Translated: CASSHSPVRDRGAGELFF.

The V gene is TRBV4-1, the J gene TRBJ1-5, with a weak D call TRBD1 (6 bases). The germline CDR1 and CDR2 sequences are MGHRA and YSYEKL. V shed 3 bases and J shed 2 bases, with 14 bases lying between them. This CDR3 has 16 amino acids. Here the CDR3 DNA reads TGCGCCAGCAGCCAGTTCGGAGGGGGGGGCAATCAGCCCCAGCATTTT. Translation gives CASSQFGGGGNQPQHF.

J is TRBJ2-7 and V is TRBV11-2; D may be TRBD1 (5 bases). V lost 4 bases, J lost 1 base, and 8 bases lay in between. Germline loops: CDR1 SGHAT, CDR2 FQNNGV. The CDR3 length is 13 residues. The CDR3 DNA reads TGTGCCAGCAGCTCGACAGAATCCTACGAGCAGTACTTC. As protein: CASSSTESYEQYF.

This clone was observed a few times. The chain has TRBV30 and TRBJ1-2; 8 bases align to TRBD1. The CDR3 runs to 13 residues. CDR1 and CDR2 (germline): GTSNPN, SVGIG (reference sequence). With 0 bases clipped from V and 3 bases from J, the junction kept 0 bases outside the gene matches. CDR3 residues: CAWSVQGDYGYTF. CDR3 sequence (DNA): TGTGCCTGGAGTGTACAGGGGGACTATGGCTACACCTTC.

This rearrangement joins TRBV7-9 to TRBJ2-5, with D perhaps TRBD1 (7 bases). The CDR3 spans 15 residues. In germline, CDR1 is SEHNR, CDR2 FQNEAQ (reference sequence). V was pared by 5 bases and J by 4 bases, with 17 bases between. The CDR3 here is CASSDPTGRGETQYF. The CDR3 DNA sequence: TGTGCCAGCAGCGACCCGACAGGGCGGGGAGAGACCCAGTACTTC.

The chain is built from TRBV6-6 and TRBJ1-2; maybe TRBD1 (6 bases). With 4 bases removed from V and 1 base from J, the gap between germline ends came to 16 bases. Germline CDR1 reads MNHNY; CDR2 reads SVGAGI (reference sequence). This CDR3 region has 16 residues. The CDR3 here is CASSSSGTPSNYGYTF. Here the CDR3 DNA reads TGTGCCAGCAGTTCATCCGGGACACCGAGTAACTATGGCTACACCTTC.

The chain combines TRBV7-9 with TRBJ2-2, with unresolved D. Germline V CDR1 and CDR2: SEHNR, FQNEAQ (reference sequence). Trimming stripped 6 bases from V and 9 bases from J, with 8 bases between. The CDR3 runs to 11 residues. This chain's CDR3 is CASSRDRELFF. In DNA, the CDR3 is TGTGCCAGCAGTCGAGACAGGGAGCTGTTTTTT. The full variable domain, its missing parts supplied by reference TRBV7-9 and TRBJ2-2, is DTGVSQNPRHKITKRGQNVTFRCDPISEHNRLYWYRQTLGQGPEFLTYFQNEAQLEKSRLLSDRFSAERPKGSFSTLEIQRTEQGDSAMYLCASSRDRELFFGEGSRLTVL.

The gene calls are TRBV3-1 (or the pseudogene TRBV3-2) and TRBJ2-7, with D possibly TRBD1 on 6 matching bases. The length of the CDR3 is 15 residues. The germline gives CDR1 LGHDT, CDR2 YNNKEL (reference sequence). Trimming removed 4 bases from V and 0 bases from J, with 13 bases in between. The CDR3 loop reads CASSRGGQSSYEQYF. The CDR3 DNA reads TGTGCCAGCAGCCGTGGGGGACAAAGCTCCTACGAGCAGTACTTC.

For the CDR3, the DNA is TGTGCCAGCAGGGGGGAAGGGGGTAGCTTAGAGACCCAGTACTTC. The encoded protein is CASRGEGGSLETQYF. The chain is built from TRBV6-5 and TRBJ2-5; D is possibly TRBD1 (6 bases). The CDR3 spans 15 residues. The germline gives CDR1 MNHEY, CDR2 SVGAGI. Trimming stripped 6 bases from V and 4 bases from J, with 18 bases between.

In its sample, this clone was seen once. The CDR3 here is CASSLEEGGGYTF. CDR3 in DNA: TGTGCCAGCAGCTTAGAAGAAGGGGGTGGCTACACCTTC. The chain employs TRBV11-3 and TRBJ1-2; maybe TRBD1 (6 bases). The V end was cut by 0 bases, the J end by 7 bases, with 9 bases between. CDR1 is SGHNT, CDR2 YENEEA, per germline. The CDR3 has 13 amino acids.

The J gene is TRBJ1-1, the V gene TRBV30; D may be TRBD1 (6 bases). Looked up from germline, CDR1 is GTSNPN and CDR2 is SVGIG (reference sequence). The CDR3 runs to 14 residues. The V and J ends lost 5 bases and 4 bases respectively, with 17 bases between them. The CDR3 spells CAWRSTGGGTEAFF. CDR3 DNA sequence: TGTGCCTGGCGCTCCACGGGAGGGGGCACTGAAGCTTTCTTT.

This rearrangement joins TRBV7-8 to TRBJ1-5; no definite D call. The CDR3 sequence is 14 residues long. The germline CDR1 and CDR2 sequences are SGHVS and FQNEAQ. Trimming shortened V by 1 base and J by 3 bases, and 7 bases separated the two germline ends. CDR3 amino acids: CASSLVADNQPQHF. The DNA for the CDR3 is TGTGCCAGCAGCTTAGTGGCGGACAATCAGCCCCAGCATTTT.

This chain uses TRBV6-5 with TRBJ1-6, with D hard to call. Trimming shortened V by 7 bases and J by 9 bases, and 13 bases separated the two germline ends. The CDR3 contains 13 residues. CDR1 is MNHEY and CDR2 is SVGAGI in the germline V gene. The CDR3 DNA is TGTGCCAGCACCCCAGGTGTAACTTCACCCCTCCACTTT. Protein product: CASTPGVTSPLHF.

J is TRBJ1-5 and V is TRBV27; unclear D gene. The CDR3 spans 14 residues. Germline CDR1 is MNHEY and CDR2 is SMNVEV (reference sequence). The V and J ends lost 5 bases and 1 base respectively, with 9 bases between them. CDR3: CASSVARSNQPQHF. DNA for the CDR3: TGTGCCAGCAGTGTTGCGAGAAGCAATCAGCCCCAGCATTTT.

This clone was seen a few times. The V call is TRBV3-1 (or the pseudogene TRBV3-2), the J call TRBJ1-2; TRBD1 matches 10 bases. The length of the CDR3 is 14 residues. The germline V gene has CDR1 LGHDT and CDR2 YNNKEL (reference sequence). J gave up 6 bases and V 3 bases, and 4 bases lay outside the gene matches. The CDR3 coding sequence is TGTGCCAGCAGCCAGATGGACAGGGGGAATGGCTACACCTTC. Encoded protein: CASSQMDRGNGYTF.

The chain couples TRBV5-4 to TRBJ2-2; tentative D call: TRBD1 (6 bases). Looked up from germline, CDR1 is SGHNT and CDR2 is YYREEE (reference sequence). The CDR3 consists of 15 residues. V dropped 5 bases and J dropped 5 bases, with 16 bases sitting between them. The CDR3 protein is CASSGKTGSTGELFF. The CDR3 DNA reads TGTGCCAGCAGTGGGAAGACAGGTTCAACCGGGGAGCTGTTTTTT.

This clone was found once. This chain links TRBV7-3 with TRBJ1-1; maybe TRBD1 (6 bases). V lost 5 bases, J lost 6 bases, and 16 bases lay in between. This CDR3 contains 14 residues. In germline, CDR1 is SGHTA, CDR2 FQGTGA. This chain's CDR3 is CASSPQGPGAEAFF. DNA for the CDR3: TGTGCCAGCAGCCCCCAGGGGCCGGGCGCTGAAGCTTTCTTT.

The V call is TRBV18, the J call TRBJ2-3, with 8 bases lining up with TRBD2. The germline V gene has CDR1 KGHSH and CDR2 LQKENI. The CDR3 runs 16 residues. After removal of 2 bases from V and 0 bases from J, the junction contained 4 bases not matched to a gene. DNA of the CDR3: TGTGCCAGCTCACCAAGTAGCGGGGCTAGCACAGATACGCAGTATTTT. This sequence encodes CASSPSSGASTDTQYF.

The chain is built from TRBV19 and TRBJ2-1; a weak D match, TRBD1 (5 bases). The CDR3 spans 14 residues. The germline CDR1 and CDR2 sequences are LNHDA and SQIVND (reference sequence). Trimming took 0 bases from V and 6 from J, leaving 9 bases between them. The CDR3: CASSIDRVGNEQFF. The DNA of the CDR3 is TGTGCCAGTAGTATAGACAGGGTAGGCAATGAGCAGTTCTTC.

The chain combines TRBV6-5 with TRBJ1-1; D ambiguous. The CDR3 totals 13 residues. V lost 4 bases to trimming and J lost 4 bases, with 10 bases between them. Germline V gene data show CDR1 as MNHEY and CDR2 as SVGAGI. CDR3 loop: CASSLTESTEAFF. DNA for the CDR3: TGTGCCAGCAGTTTGACGGAGAGCACTGAAGCTTTCTTT.

This clone was recorded only once. The V gene is TRBV6-5, the J gene TRBJ2-3; D remains ambiguous. Trimming took 9 bases from V and 2 from J, leaving 9 bases between them. CDR3 length: 12 amino acids. Germline lookup yields CDR1 MNHEY and CDR2 SVGAGI. CDR3: CAREIHTDTQYF. The CDR3 DNA reads as TGTGCCAGGGAGATACACACAGATACGCAGTATTTT.

The rearrangement joins TRBV4-2 to TRBJ1-6; 9 bases agree with TRBD1. Germline V lookup: CDR1 LGHNA, CDR2 YNFKEQ. With V trimmed by 4 bases and J by 3 bases, 7 bases remained unmatched. The CDR3 runs 17 residues. CDR3 coding DNA: TGTGCCAGCAGCCGCCCGGGACAGGGATACTATAATTCACCCCTCCACTTT. This sequence encodes CASSRPGQGYYNSPLHF.